The rows below give T cell receptor beta chains drawn from one sample of a study of blood T cell repertoires in COVID-19. The repertoire was sequenced with immunoSEQ multiplex PCR; TCRdb's copy has only in-frame clones and lacks some. The sample consists of 61,000 or so clones, more than 60% of them appearing once. What was sequenced was peripheral blood. The receptors here all came from a woman aged 70-85 years with acute or convalescent COVID-19. The CDR3 runs from the conserved cysteine through the conserved F or W. A D gene is named only where the DNA matches it firmly. Only part of the rows carry a size: once, few, many, or a class if the clone is expanded.

clone_size,d_call,j_call,v_call,cdr3_aa,cdr3_nt
.,TRBD2,TRBJ2-3,TRBV27,CASSLGQRGPSTDTQYF,TGTGCCAGCAGTTTAGGCCAGCGGGGCCCGAGCACAGATACGCAGTATTTT
.,TRBD2,TRBJ2-2,TRBV3-1/TRBV3-2,CASSQGLAGGLGTGELFF,TGTGCCAGCAGCCAAGGCCTAGCGGGGGGGCTCGGCACCGGGGAGCTGTTTTTT
medium-sized,.,TRBJ2-1,TRBV30,CAWSGEQGRFNRQFF,TGTGCCTGGAGTGGCGAACAGGGTCGGTTTAATCGGCAGTTCTTC
.,.,TRBJ2-5,TRBV9,CASSGLGAQETQYF,TGTGCCAGCAGCGGCCTGGGGGCGCAAGAGACCCAGTACTTC
.,TRBD1,TRBJ1-1,TRBV10-3,CAISDRGQGPEAFF,TGTGCCATCAGTGACCGAGGACAGGGCCCTGAAGCTTTCTTT
few,TRBD1,TRBJ1-2,TRBV19,CASRLTGGDYGYTF,TGTGCCAGTAGACTTACAGGGGGCGACTATGGCTACACCTTC
once,TRBD1,TRBJ2-7,TRBV25-1,CASHGTGGYEQYF,TGTGCCAGTCACGGGACAGGGGGCTACGAGCAGTACTTC
.,TRBD1,TRBJ1-5,TRBV18,CASSLDRVNQPQHF,TGTGCCAGCTCACTCGACAGGGTAAATCAGCCCCAGCATTTT
.,.,TRBJ1-1,TRBV10-3,CASQQGSAEAFF,TGTGCCAGCCAACAGGGTTCGGCAGAAGCTTTCTTT
.,.,TRBJ2-3,TRBV5-4,CASSSFDSGTDTQYF,TGTGCCAGCAGCTCCTTCGATTCGGGCACAGATACGCAGTATTTT
.,TRBD1,TRBJ1-1,TRBV12-3/TRBV12-4,CASKKGQGTEAFF,TGTGCCAGCAAGAAGGGACAGGGCACTGAAGCTTTCTTT
once,.,TRBJ2-2,TRBV6-5,CASSSSLTRTGELFF,TGTGCCAGCAGTTCATCCCTCACTAGAACGGGGGAGCTGTTTTTT
.,TRBD2,TRBJ2-1,TRBV11-2,CASSIGGLAGANNEQFF,TGTGCCAGCAGCATAGGCGGGTTAGCGGGGGCCAACAATGAGCAGTTCTTC
.,.,TRBJ1-1,TRBV20-1,CSVSGNTEAFF,TGCAGTGTCTCGGGGAACACTGAAGCTTTCTTT
.,TRBD1,TRBJ1-5,TRBV7-2,CASSLQGDQPQHF,TGTGCCAGCAGCTTACAGGGGGACCAGCCCCAGCATTTT
few,.,TRBJ2-7,TRBV23-1,CASSQSGGGEAYEQYF,TGCGCCAGCAGTCAATCGGGAGGGGGTGAGGCCTACGAGCAGTACTTC
.,.,TRBJ1-6,TRBV5-4,CASSLEQLSYNSPLHF,TGTGCCAGCAGCTTGGAGCAACTCTCCTATAATTCACCCCTCCACTTT
.,TRBD1,TRBJ1-5,TRBV20-1,CSASGVSGQGDQPQHF,TGCAGTGCTAGTGGAGTGTCGGGACAGGGTGATCAGCCCCAGCATTTT
.,TRBD1,TRBJ2-3,TRBV24-1,CATSDFKGAADTQYF,TGTGCCACCAGTGATTTTAAGGGGGCCGCAGATACGCAGTATTTT
few,TRBD1,TRBJ1-5,TRBV29-1,CSVEVGAGGGEPQHF,TGCAGCGTTGAAGTAGGGGCAGGGGGCGGGGAGCCCCAGCATTTT
few,.,TRBJ2-7,TRBV6-6,CASSPGLYEQYF,TGTGCCAGCAGCCCCGGACTCTACGAGCAGTACTTC
.,.,TRBJ1-2,TRBV4-1,CASSQVGGPALGYGYTF,TGCGCCAGCAGCCAAGTGGGGGGGCCGGCTCTAGGCTATGGCTACACCTTC
.,TRBD1,TRBJ2-3,TRBV7-6,CASSQGQWGDTQYF,TGTGCCAGCAGCCAGGGACAGTGGGGAGATACGCAGTATTTT
.,TRBD2,TRBJ2-3,TRBV7-6,CASSPSGTSSTDTQYF,TGTGCCAGCAGCCCGAGCGGGACCTCTAGCACAGATACGCAGTATTTT
.,.,TRBJ2-7,TRBV4-3,CASSQDGQAYEQYF,TGCGCCAGCAGCCAAGATGGGCAGGCCTACGAGCAGTACTTC
.,TRBD2,TRBJ2-7,TRBV4-3,CASSRGLAVYEQYF,TGCGCCAGCAGCCGAGGACTAGCGGTGTACGAGCAGTACTTC
.,.,TRBJ2-5,TRBV27,CASSVDRSVGTQYF,TGTGCCAGCAGTGTCGACAGGAGCGTGGGGACCCAGTACTTC
.,.,TRBJ2-5,TRBV2,CASSEARQVETQYF,TGTGCCAGCAGTGAAGCGCGCCAGGTAGAGACCCAGTACTTC
.,.,TRBJ1-1,TRBV28,CASSLVPPTAEAFF,TGTGCCAGCAGTCTTGTTCCTCCTACCGCTGAAGCTTTCTTT
once,TRBD2,TRBJ2-5,TRBV11-2,CASSPRGGGGDQYF,TGTGCCAGCAGCCCGAGGGGTGGGGGAGGGGACCAGTACTTC
once,.,TRBJ2-5,TRBV19,CASSIAQGPQETQYF,TGTGCCAGTAGTATAGCCCAGGGGCCCCAAGAGACCCAGTACTTC
.,.,TRBJ1-2,TRBV6-5,CASAQQPNYGYTF,TGTGCCAGCGCCCAACAGCCCAACTATGGCTACACCTTC
.,.,TRBJ2-5,TRBV5-1,CASSATPGPQETQYF,TGCGCCAGCAGTGCTACGCCAGGTCCACAAGAGACCCAGTACTTC
.,.,TRBJ2-7,TRBV7-2,CASSLVLGDYEQYF,TGTGCCAGCAGCTTAGTTCTCGGAGACTACGAGCAGTACTTC
.,.,TRBJ2-4,TRBV29-1,CSVATQALLAKNIQYF,TGCAGCGTTGCGACACAAGCCCTGCTAGCCAAAAACATTCAGTACTTC
.,.,TRBJ1-5,TRBV3-1/TRBV3-2,CATPWGGTYQPQHF,TGTGCCACCCCTTGGGGGGGGACCTATCAGCCCCAGCATTTT
few,.,TRBJ2-3,TRBV19,CASKFSYTDTQYF,TGTGCCAGTAAATTCTCCTACACAGATACGCAGTATTTT